One and the same sample provided the 27 T cell receptor beta chains below, sequenced in a study of graft-versus-host responses after intestinal transplantation (dated by TCRdb to 2020 to 2023). Libraries came from the immunoSEQ multiplex PCR assay. TCRdb limited this immuneACCESS table to in-frame rearrangements with V and J called. A share of clones is missing; checked studies link under half to unresolved V genes, and the rest is unexplained. This sample gives almost 70,000 clones in total; around 90% of them show up just once. The top ten clonotypes cover 6.5% to 8% of the sample. The sample in question was bone marrow, obtained roughly 780 days after intestinal transplantation. The receptors here all came from a human patient who received an intestinal transplant, so some T cells may come from the graft donor.

This chain connects TRBV28 to TRBJ1-6; 9 bases map to TRBD1. The CDR3 runs 17 residues. Trimming cost V 7 bases and J 6 bases; bases outside gene matches: 13. Germline V CDR1 and CDR2: MDHEN, SYDVKM. The CDR3 bases are TGTGCCAGCATAGAGATGACCGGGACAGGGTCTAATTCACCCCTCCACTTT. Encoded protein: CASIEMTGTGSNSPLHF.

V is TRBV4-1 and J is TRBJ2-1, with TRBD2 identical over 9 bases. This CDR3 contains 20 residues. CDR1 is MGHRA and CDR2 is YSYEKL in the germline V gene. V was pared by 4 bases and J by 5 bases, with 21 bases of the junction left unmatched. The CDR3 nucleotides are TGCGCCAGCAGCCTTAGCGGGAGAGGGTCTAGGGGAAAGGGGGACAATGAGCAGTTCTTC. It specifies CASSLSGRGSRGKGDNEQFF.

The chain uses TRBV5-4 and TRBJ1-4, with a weak D call TRBD1 (5 bases). Deletions cut 7 bases from V and 0 bases from J, with 13 bases between. Germline V gene data show CDR1 as SGHNT and CDR2 as YYREEE (reference sequence). This CDR3 has 15 residues. The CDR3 sequence: CASRPGRSTNEKLFF. CDR3 sequence (DNA): TGTGCCAGCCGCCCAGGGCGGTCAACTAATGAAAAACTGTTTTTT.

J is TRBJ2-2 and V is TRBV10-1, with TRBD2 as a possible D gene (6 bases). From germline, CDR1 is WNHNN and CDR2 SYGVQD (reference sequence). The CDR3 consists of 13 residues. V lost 3 bases and J 7 bases, leaving 9 bases between the germline ends. DNA of the CDR3: TGCGCCAGCAGTGATGGAGGGCTCGGGGAGCTGTTTTTT. Amino acid sequence: CASSDGGLGELFF.

This chain joins TRBV4-1 and TRBJ2-3, with 8 bases identical to TRBD2. The CDR3 spans 16 residues. Germline-derived CDR1 and CDR2 are MGHRA and YSYEKL. With V trimmed by 1 base and J by 1 base, 4 bases remained unmatched. CDR3 sequence reads: CASSQALGGGTDTQYF. The CDR3 nucleotides are TGCGCCAGCAGCCAAGCGCTCGGGGGGGGCACAGATACGCAGTATTTT.

A single count supports this clone. The genes are TRBV9 and TRBJ2-7; D is uncertain. The V and J ends lost 0 bases and 3 bases respectively, with 10 bases between them. From germline, CDR1 is SGDLS and CDR2 YYNGEE. The CDR3 extends over 14 amino acids. The CDR3 DNA reads as TGTGCCAGCAGCGTAGCCCCCTCAGACTACGAGCAGTACTTC. Translated, it gives CASSVAPSDYEQYF.

J is TRBJ2-7 and V is TRBV11-2, with a possible D match to TRBD2 (5 bases). With 0 bases removed from V and 4 bases from J, the gap between germline ends came to 10 bases. Germline V gene sequence: CDR1 SGHAT, CDR2 FQNNGV. The CDR3 is made up of 14 amino acids. CDR3 amino acids: CASSLDHSGYEQYF. CDR3 in DNA: TGTGCCAGCAGCTTAGATCATTCGGGATACGAGCAGTACTTC.

V gene TRBV9 combines with J gene TRBJ2-2, with D possibly TRBD1 on 5 matching bases. The CDR3 runs to 18 residues. Trimming pared 3 bases from V and 0 bases from J, leaving 18 bases between. From germline, CDR1 is SGDLS and CDR2 YYNGEE. The CDR3 nucleotides are TGTGCCAGCAGCGGGGCGGCGAGGCAGGGCGCGAACACCGGGGAGCTGTTTTTT. It translates to CASSGAARQGANTGELFF.

CDR3 DNA sequence: TGTGCCAGCAGCGCCCTAGCGGGAGTGCAAGCCAAAAACATTCAGTACTTC. It translates to CASSALAGVQAKNIQYF. The rearrangement joins TRBV11-2 to TRBJ2-4, with 10 bases identical to TRBD2. Trimming at V came to 5 bases and at J to 0 bases, leaving 7 bases not matched to a gene. Germline V gives CDR1 SGHAT, CDR2 FQNNGV. The CDR3 spans 17 residues.

This clone has just one count. CDR3 loop: CASSVGISNQPQHF. CDR3 coding DNA: TGTGCCAGCAGCGTCGGAATTAGCAATCAGCCCCAGCATTTT. This chain uses TRBV7-2 with TRBJ1-5; D is ambiguous. In germline, CDR1 is SGHTA, CDR2 FQGNSA. V gave up 5 bases and J gave up 0 bases, with 8 bases separating them. The CDR3 extends over 14 amino acids. The complete variable domain, with remaining parts taken from reference TRBV7-2 and TRBJ1-5, reads GAGVSQSPSNKVTEKGKDVELRCDPISGHTALYWYRQSLGQGLEFLIYFQGNSAPDKSGLPSDRFSAERTGGSVSTLTIQRTQQEDSAVYLCASSVGISNQPQHFGDGTRLSIL.

The chain combines TRBV5-1 with TRBJ1-1; no reliable D call. The germline V gene encodes CDR1 SGHRS and CDR2 YFSETQ. Trimming shortened V by 4 bases and J by 1 base, and 17 bases separated the two germline ends. This CDR3 contains 16 residues. CDR3 sequence (DNA): TGCGCCAGCAGCATTGGGTACTTGCAGCGGAACACTGAAGCTTTCTTT. This encodes CASSIGYLQRNTEAFF.

V usage is TRBV27 and J usage is TRBJ2-3; tentative D call: TRBD2 (5 bases). The germline V gene encodes CDR1 MNHEY and CDR2 SMNVEV (reference sequence). There are 14 residues in the CDR3. Deletions cut 3 bases from V and 2 bases from J, with 9 bases between. CDR3 DNA: TGTGCCAGCAGTTTTTTCGGGGTCACAGATACGCAGTATTTT. Its protein is CASSFFGVTDTQYF.

J is TRBJ1-1 and V is TRBV6-1, with D possibly matching TRBD1 (5 bases). V lost 6 bases and J 1 base, leaving 12 bases between the germline ends. This CDR3 comprises 14 residues. In germline, CDR1 is MNHNS, CDR2 SASEGT. The CDR3 nucleotides read TGTGCCAGCAGCCATTTCACAGGGAACACTGAAGCTTTCTTT. Translated, it gives CASSHFTGNTEAFF.

V is TRBV7-6 and J is TRBJ1-1, with D maybe TRBD1 (6 bases). Germline assignment: CDR1 SGHVS and CDR2 FNYEAQ. V was trimmed by 1 base and J by 2 bases, leaving 8 bases between them. CDR3 size: 14 residues. The CDR3 reads CASSLVGGNTEAFF. DNA of the CDR3: TGTGCCAGCAGCTTAGTAGGGGGTAACACTGAAGCTTTCTTT.

This clone has a single count. This chain links TRBV11-2 with TRBJ2-7, with 7 bases identical to TRBD1. With V trimmed by 1 base and J by 4 bases, 13 bases remained unmatched. CDR3 length: 17 amino acids. CDR1 is SGHAT and CDR2 is FQNNGV in the germline V gene. The CDR3 region is CASSLVPPGTVNYEQYF. CDR3 DNA sequence: TGTGCCAGCAGCTTAGTTCCCCCCGGGACAGTAAATTACGAGCAGTACTTC.

The chain couples TRBV5-1 to TRBJ2-1, with D perhaps matching TRBD2 (5 bases). Germline V CDR1 and CDR2: SGHRS, YFSETQ. Trimming pared 4 bases from V and 6 bases from J, leaving 17 bases between. CDR3 length equals 15 residues. CDR3 amino acids: CASSPGAGRGNEQFF. In nucleotides, the CDR3 is TGCGCCAGCAGCCCGGGCGCGGGCCGTGGCAATGAGCAGTTCTTC. Supplemented by reference TRBV5-1 and TRBJ2-1, the full variable domain reads KAGVTQTPRYLIKTRGQQVTLSCSPISGHRSVSWYQQTPGQGLQFLFEYFSETQRNKGNFPGRFSGRQFSNSRSEMNVSTLELGDSALYLCASSPGAGRGNEQFFGPGTRLTVL.

The chain links TRBV27 to TRBJ2-6; 9 bases are a match to TRBD1. The CDR3 runs 15 residues. The V and J ends lost 8 bases and 4 bases, in that order; junction bases with no gene match: 6. Germline CDR1 reads MNHEY; CDR2 reads SMNVEV (reference sequence). Here the CDR3 DNA reads TGTGCCAGCGGCAACAGGGGGCTCGGGGCCAACGTCCTGACTTTC. Its translation is CASGNRGLGANVLTF.

The V and J genes are TRBV6-5 and TRBJ1-5, with unresolved D. This CDR3 region has 15 residues. CDR1 is MNHEY and CDR2 is SVGAGI in the germline V gene. The germline V and J ends were trimmed by 0 bases and 1 base, with 7 bases remaining between them. The CDR3 loop reads CASSYSGGSNQPQHF. CDR3 DNA sequence: TGTGCCAGCAGTTACTCGGGTGGAAGCAATCAGCCCCAGCATTTT.

This rearrangement joins TRBV27 to TRBJ1-1, with unresolved D. Trimming stripped 6 bases from V and 0 bases from J, with 14 bases between. CDR3 size: 15 residues. Germline loops: CDR1 MNHEY, CDR2 SMNVEV (reference sequence). The CDR3 loop reads CASSPRGPLNTEAFF. The CDR3 coding sequence is TGTGCCAGCAGCCCTCGTGGGCCCTTGAACACTGAAGCTTTCTTT.

This sequence joins TRBV11-2 and TRBJ2-5; 7 bases line up with TRBD2. Germline CDR1 SGHAT, CDR2 FQNNGV. The ends lost 2 bases at V and 2 bases at J; junction bases unmatched: 5. The CDR3 sequence is 15 residues long. The CDR3 nucleotides read TGTGCCAGCAGCTTACGAGGCGGGGGTCAAGAGACCCAGTACTTC. This encodes CASSLRGGGQETQYF.

The rearrangement uses TRBV10-1 and TRBJ2-3, with a weak D call TRBD2 (5 bases). This CDR3 spans 13 amino acids. Germline V gene lookup returns CDR1 WNHNN and CDR2 SYGVQD (reference sequence). Trimming took off 2 bases at V and 6 bases at J, with 9 bases between the two ends. The CDR3 nucleotides read TGCGCCAGCAGTGAGAACGGGAAGGATACGCAGTATTTT. It codes for CASSENGKDTQYF.

The rearrangement uses TRBV10-2 and TRBJ2-5, with D perhaps TRBD1 or TRBD2 (5 bases each). This CDR3 is built from 16 residues. Germline assignment: CDR1 WSHSY and CDR2 SAAADI. V gave up 4 bases and J gave up 0 bases, with 15 bases separating them. The CDR3 coding sequence is TGCGCCAGCAGTGGAGGGGACCGTGGGTACCAAGAGACCCAGTACTTC. Protein product: CASSGGDRGYQETQYF.

For the CDR3, the DNA is TGTGCCAGCAGCTTACCGAGGGAACAAGAGACCCAGTACTTC. Translating gives CASSLPREQETQYF. The chain couples TRBV5-4 to TRBJ2-5, with a possible D match to TRBD2 (5 bases). CDR1 is SGHNT, CDR2 YYREEE, per germline (reference sequence). The CDR3 is 14 residues long. V was cut by 2 bases and J by 2 bases, with 10 bases left in between.

V is TRBV6-1 and J is TRBJ2-7; D might be TRBD1 (6 bases). In germline, CDR1 is MNHNS, CDR2 SASEGT. This CDR3 has 14 amino acids. The V end was cut by 4 bases, the J end by 0 bases, with 10 bases between. This CDR3 is CASSGGQRSYEQYF. For the CDR3, the DNA is TGTGCCAGCAGTGGAGGACAGCGCTCCTACGAGCAGTACTTC.

V gene TRBV9 combines with J gene TRBJ1-2; unclear D gene. The CDR3 consists of 14 residues. V was shortened by 0 bases and J by 0 bases, with 6 bases between the two germline ends. CDR1 is SGDLS and CDR2 is YYNGEE in the germline V gene. CDR3 region: CASSVEDANYGYTF. CDR3 bases: TGTGCCAGCAGCGTAGAAGACGCTAACTATGGCTACACCTTC.

This clone was recorded only once. The chain employs TRBV29-1 and TRBJ2-7; no definite D call. Trimming cost V 0 bases and J 3 bases, with 15 bases left between them. CDR3 length equals 15 residues. Germline-derived CDR1 and CDR2 are SQVTM and ANQGSEA. The CDR3 sequence is CSVEDLEGSSYEQYF. Written as DNA, the CDR3 is TGCAGCGTTGAAGATCTAGAAGGTAGTAGCTACGAGCAGTACTTC.

The gene calls are TRBV6-1 and TRBJ1-2; D is ambiguous. Germline V gene sequence: CDR1 MNHNS, CDR2 SASEGT. The ends were cut back, 1 base at V and 9 bases at J, with 12 bases in the middle. This CDR3 is built from 13 residues. The CDR3 loop reads CASSEEFGRSYTF. CDR3 coding DNA: TGTGCCAGCAGTGAAGAATTTGGTAGGAGCTACACCTTC.